Shown below are 21 T cell receptor beta chains from a single sample sequenced in a study of T cell responses to AZD1222 COVID-19 vaccine. Assay used: immunoSEQ multiplex PCR; TCRdb lists only in-frame clones, some missing. This table holds 200,000 or so clones, about 94% found once. Sequenced material: peripheral blood, taken 28 days after the second AZD1222 dose. The receptors originated from an adult who received the AZD1222 COVID-19 vaccine.

V usage is TRBV18 and J usage is TRBJ1-4; TRBD1 agrees at 8 bases. This CDR3 contains 15 residues. Germline V gene sequence: CDR1 KGHSH, CDR2 LQKENI. J was trimmed by 4 bases and V by 2 bases; bases with no gene match: 3. The CDR3 spells CASSPSDRGNEKLFF. CDR3 coding DNA: TGTGCCAGCTCACCAAGTGACAGGGGTAATGAAAAACTGTTTTTT.

CDR3 DNA: TGCAGCGTTGTGGGACAGGCCCTGAACACTGAAGCTTTCTTT. This gives the protein CSVVGQALNTEAFF. V gene TRBV29-1 combines with J gene TRBJ1-1; 8 nucleotides agree with TRBD1. The CDR3 totals 14 residues. Germline V gene sequence: CDR1 SQVTM, CDR2 ANQGSEA. V was clipped by 4 bases and J by 0 bases; unmatched bases: 4.

This rearrangement joins TRBV4-2 to TRBJ2-1; D may be TRBD1 or TRBD2 (6 bases each). The CDR3 sequence is 19 residues long. The V end was cut by 1 base, the J end by 2 bases, with 21 bases between. CDR1 is LGHNA, CDR2 YNFKEQ, per germline. In DNA form, the CDR3 reads TGTGCCAGCAGCCAAGTCGGGGGCATGACAAGCTCGACCTACAATGAGCAGTTCTTC. Translating gives CASSQVGGMTSSTYNEQFF.

This sequence joins TRBV6-5 and TRBJ1-2; 9 bases match TRBD1. The CDR3 extends over 16 amino acids. In germline, CDR1 is MNHEY, CDR2 SVGAGI. The ends lost 2 bases at V and 0 bases at J; junction bases unmatched: 4. CDR3 bases: TGTGCCAGCAGTTACGGGACAGGGACCACTAACTATGGCTACACCTTC. This gives the protein CASSYGTGTTNYGYTF.

Turning to this clone: One end of the junction varies from germline; a read error may be responsible. The gene calls are TRBV6-1 and TRBJ1-2; 8 nucleotides line up with TRBD1. The CDR3 loop spans 15 amino acids. CDR1 and CDR2 from the germline V gene are MNHNS and SASEGT. DNA of the CDR3: TGTGCCAGCAGGGAAGGGGCAGGGGGCGTCTATGGCTACACCTTC. Amino acids: CASREGAGGVYGYTF.

J is TRBJ1-1 and V is TRBV5-6; the D is unclear. The CDR3 covers 16 residues. Germline CDR1 and CDR2: SGHDT and YYEEEE. Trimming stripped 0 bases from V and 4 bases from J, with 16 bases between. In DNA form, the CDR3 reads TGTGCCAGCAGCTTGGCACGGGGTAGAGAGCCCACTGAAGCTTTCTTT. Its translation is CASSLARGREPTEAFF.

The chain carries TRBV19 and TRBJ2-7; the match to TRBD1 covers 8 bases. V lost 3 bases, J lost 2 bases, and 12 bases stayed unmatched. CDR1 and CDR2 from the germline V gene are LNHDA and SQIVND (reference sequence). The CDR3 is made up of 17 amino acids. CDR3 nucleotide sequence: TGTGCCAGTAGTATCCGCGGCCCCTCGACAGGGGCCTACGAGCAGTACTTC. Amino acids: CASSIRGPSTGAYEQYF.

The chain carries TRBV3-1 (or the pseudogene TRBV3-2) and TRBJ1-1, with D possibly being TRBD1 (6 bases). CDR1 and CDR2 from the germline V gene are LGHDT and YNNKEL (reference sequence). This CDR3 spans 17 amino acids. V dropped 7 bases and J dropped 1 base, with 22 bases sitting between them. DNA of the CDR3: TGTGCCAGCATCAGGGCTCCCACAGGGCTTGAGAACACTGAAGCTTTCTTT. It is translated as CASIRAPTGLENTEAFF.

The gene calls are TRBV5-1 and TRBJ2-3; 8 nucleotides agree with TRBD2. Germline CDR1 is SGHRS and CDR2 is YFSETQ. With 4 bases clipped from V and 2 bases from J, the junction kept 9 bases outside the gene matches. CDR3 length: 16 amino acids. The CDR3 region is CASSLWTSRPTDTQYF. The CDR3, as DNA: TGCGCCAGCAGCCTATGGACTAGCCGACCCACAGATACGCAGTATTTT.

V and J are TRBV3-1 (or the pseudogene TRBV3-2) and TRBJ1-1; TRBD1 is a possible D gene (6 bases). The CDR3 covers 13 residues. Germline assignment: CDR1 LGHDT and CDR2 YNNKEL (reference sequence). For the CDR3, the DNA is TGTGCGGTAAGGGGGGGGCTGAACACTGAAGCTTTCTTT. Amino acid sequence: CAVRGGLNTEAFF.

J is TRBJ1-6 and V is TRBV18, with 8 bases matching TRBD1. Trimming at V came to 3 bases and at J to 3 bases, leaving 1 base not matched to a gene. CDR1 and CDR2 (germline): KGHSH, LQKENI. The length of the CDR3 is 15 residues. The CDR3 DNA is TGTGCCAGCTCACCCGGACAGGGCTATAATTCACCCCTCCACTTT. This encodes CASSPGQGYNSPLHF. Full variable domain (missing parts from reference TRBV18 and TRBJ1-6): NAGVMQNPRHLVRRRGQEARLRCSPMKGHSHVYWYRQLPEEGLKFMVYLQKENIIDESGMPKERFSAEFPKEGPSILRIQQVVRGDSAAYFCASSPGQGYNSPLHFGNGTRLTVT.

This chain links TRBV30 with TRBJ1-3; D is undetermined. Germline CDR1 GTSNPN, CDR2 SVGIG (reference sequence). This CDR3 is built from 11 residues. V was clipped by 5 bases and J by 2 bases, with 4 bases between them. The CDR3 sequence: CAWGTGNTIYF. CDR3 sequence (DNA): TGTGCCTGGGGTACTGGAAACACCATATATTTT.

This sequence joins TRBV15 and TRBJ1-1; D gene unclear. This CDR3 is built from 15 residues. Trimming cost V 0 bases and J 7 bases, with 15 bases left between them. CDR1 LNHNV and CDR2 YYDKDF come from the germline V gene (reference sequence). The CDR3 DNA follows: TGTGCCACCAGCAGAGATAAGACCGTTAACCATGAAGCTTTCTTT. Amino acid sequence: CATSRDKTVNHEAFF.

The chain combines TRBV5-1 with TRBJ2-2; 13 nucleotides align to TRBD2. Germline V gene data show CDR1 as SGHRS and CDR2 as YFSETQ. V lost 2 bases, J lost 5 bases, and 9 bases stayed unmatched. This CDR3 spans 18 amino acids. CDR3 sequence reads: CASSLRGLAGFKTGELFF. The CDR3 nucleotides read TGCGCCAGCAGCTTAAGGGGACTAGCGGGGTTTAAAACCGGGGAGCTGTTTTTT.

This clone is a singleton in its sample. This chain uses TRBV6-2 or TRBV6-3 with TRBJ1-4, with a weak D call TRBD1 (6 bases). CDR3 length: 15 amino acids. Trimming shortened V by 6 bases and J by 2 bases, and 13 bases separated the two germline ends. Germline CDR1 MNHEY, CDR2 SVGEGT. This chain's CDR3 is CASSPGTPTNEKLFF. CDR3 in DNA: TGTGCCAGCAGCCCCGGGACACCTACTAATGAAAAACTGTTTTTT.

The chain is built from TRBV20-1 and TRBJ1-5; D is unresolved. This CDR3 has 15 amino acids. Germline assignment: CDR1 DFQATT and CDR2 SNEGSKA (reference sequence). V was pared by 3 bases and J by 0 bases, with 12 bases between. The CDR3 DNA sequence: TGCAGTGCTAGTGAGGCGTCATATAGCAATCAGCCCCAGCATTTT. Translating gives CSASEASYSNQPQHF.

This clone was counted once. This chain uses TRBV7-8 with TRBJ2-7; D is ambiguous. From germline, CDR1 is SGHVS and CDR2 FQNEAQ. The CDR3 totals 16 residues. The V end lost 1 base, the J end lost 1 base, and 14 bases lay between the germline ends. This CDR3 is CASSLDSSWNSYEQYF. In nucleotides, the CDR3 is TGTGCCAGCAGCTTAGATTCGTCTTGGAATTCCTACGAGCAGTACTTC.

The chain combines TRBV19 with TRBJ2-1; 9 nucleotides line up with TRBD2. Germline CDR1 and CDR2: LNHDA and SQIVND (reference sequence). Trimming cost V 3 bases and J 6 bases; bases outside gene matches: 6. The CDR3 spans 15 residues. The CDR3, as DNA: TGTGCCAGTAGTATCTTAGCGGGGGCCCCCAATGAGCAGTTCTTC. It encodes CASSILAGAPNEQFF.

The chain couples TRBV5-1 to TRBJ1-2, with D uncertain. CDR3 size: 15 residues. V was clipped by 1 base and J by 4 bases, with 14 bases between them. Germline V lookup: CDR1 SGHRS, CDR2 YFSETQ. CDR3 in DNA: TGCGCCAGCAGCTTGCCCGGGCCCGGAGGCTATGGCTACACCTTC. Protein: CASSLPGPGGYGYTF.

This chain connects TRBV29-1 to TRBJ1-2; no clear D. V lost 4 bases and J 0 bases, leaving 15 bases between the germline ends. The CDR3 runs 15 residues. CDR1 is SQVTM, CDR2 ANQGSEA, per germline. CDR3 sequence reads: CSVAWQDEANYGYTF. CDR3 nucleotides: TGCAGCGTTGCATGGCAGGATGAAGCTAACTATGGCTACACCTTC.

V gene TRBV5-1 combines with J gene TRBJ1-1; 8 bases are shared with TRBD1. Germline loops: CDR1 SGHRS, CDR2 YFSETQ. This CDR3 has 13 amino acids. V was clipped by 7 bases and J by 1 base; unmatched bases: 3. DNA for the CDR3: TGCGCCAGCCACGGGACAGGGAACACTGAAGCTTTCTTT. Translating it yields CASHGTGNTEAFF.